This T cell receptor (beta chain) was profiled in a study of blood T cell repertoires in COVID-19 (TCRdb year 2020). Background for the entire study: Collaborator samples came from the United States, Italy and Spain and covered acute and convalescent phases of COVID-19. The prospective study material was composed of cDNA or gDNA derived from T cells, B-cell-depleted T cells, or PBMCs. Where HLA class I and class II types were available, the types were taken from metadata supplied by the sample provider, not from assay-based typing. A freely available public database, intended as a resource for researchers studying the immune response to SARS-CoV-2, is where the repertoires were released. The dataset comprised deeply sampled blood TCRbeta repertoires from subjects exposed to, actively infected with, or recovered from COVID-19. The samples were drawn from the first 160 participants of the ongoing ImmuneRACE study and from 1,254 subjects provided by 6 global collaborators. Sample metadata almost always included a de-identified subject ID, COVID-19 status, age in years and sex. Findings and caveats that apply to the study as a whole: How much clinical and demographic metadata was included differed by source and by participant, and the metadata was provided uncurated.

The immunoSEQ Assay, a bias-controlled multiplex PCR, was used to amplify TCRbeta CDR3 regions from genomic DNA. Turning to the authors' computational methods: The number of nucleated cells in each sample was estimated from the amplification of reference gene primers within the assay. To quantify the absolute abundance of each unique TCRbeta CDR3 rearrangement, sequence reads were collapsed and filtered. For each sample, productive Simpson clonality was calculated as the square root of Simpson's diversity index over productive rearrangements. TCRdb's version of the immuneACCESS table is confined to in-frame rearrangements and falls short of the full clone set. An unresolved V gene accounts for under half of the shortfall where checked; the remainder is of unknown origin. That table gives V, J and clone size, and the DNA gave D and trimming. Within this sample are some 140,000 clones, with 65% to 90% of them counted one time only. The ten top clones hold 9% to 13% of the sample.

V and J are truncated by 3 bases and 1 base respectively, leaving an intervening sequence of 17 bases. CDR1 and CDR2 are drawn from the germline V gene: MRHNA, SNTAGT. The CDR3 has 17 amino acids, counting the end cysteine and phenylalanine. Only the CDR3 DNA is retained, 51 bases long and in frame from the first base. One collaborating source in Seattle enrolled patients during active infection and followed them longitudinally through the course of disease. The collaborating institutions used their own protocols to collect whole blood in K2EDTA tubes. For TCRbeta analysis, collaborators shipped samples as frozen whole blood, isolated PBMCs, or DNA extracted from either of those sample types. Details on this clone: This clone's antigen is unknown. No clone much larger than this one lies a single base away; base qualities are absent.

The rearrangement combines TRBV6-4 with TRBJ2-3; TRBD1 is a weak D gene call, 5 bases matching. The TCR was taken from a woman between 55 and 75 years old with COVID-19, enrolled during active disease. Sequencing input: peripheral blood. CDR3 loop: CASSENTKGYGTDTQYF. The DNA is as follows: TGTGCCAGCAGTGAGAACACAAAGGGGTACGGCACAGATACGCAGTATTTT.